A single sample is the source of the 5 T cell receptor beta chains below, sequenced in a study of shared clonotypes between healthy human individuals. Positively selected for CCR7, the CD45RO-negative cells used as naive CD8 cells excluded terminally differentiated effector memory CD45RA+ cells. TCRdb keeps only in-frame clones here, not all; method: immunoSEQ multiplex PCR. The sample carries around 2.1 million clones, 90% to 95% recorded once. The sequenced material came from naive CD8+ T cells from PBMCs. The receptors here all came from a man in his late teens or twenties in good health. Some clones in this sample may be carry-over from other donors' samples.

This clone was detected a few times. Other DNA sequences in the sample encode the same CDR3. The CDR3 DNA is TGTGCCAGCAGTACCTACACTGAAGCTTTCTTT. Residues: CASSTYTEAFF. The J gene is TRBJ1-1, the V gene TRBV25-1; D ambiguous. The CDR3 extends over 11 amino acids. CDR1 and CDR2 (germline): MGHDK, SYGVNS. Trimming left V 5 bases short and J 3 bases short, with 4 bases between.

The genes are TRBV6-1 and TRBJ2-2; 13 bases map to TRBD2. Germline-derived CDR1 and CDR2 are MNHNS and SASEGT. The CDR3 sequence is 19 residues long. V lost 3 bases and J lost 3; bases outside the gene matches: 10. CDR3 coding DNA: TGTGCCAGCAGTGAGGGTGGACTAGCGGGAGTTACGGACACCGGGGAGCTGTTTTTT. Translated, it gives CASSEGGLAGVTDTGELFF.

The CDR3 region has the DNA TGTGCCAGCAGCTTAACAAGGTCGGGGGAGCAGTACTTC. Its translation is CASSLTRSGEQYF. The chain carries TRBV11-3 and TRBJ2-7; maybe TRBD2 (5 bases). The CDR3 loop spans 13 amino acids. V lost 2 bases, J lost 7 bases, and 12 bases lay in between. The germline CDR1 and CDR2 sequences are SGHNT and YENEEA.

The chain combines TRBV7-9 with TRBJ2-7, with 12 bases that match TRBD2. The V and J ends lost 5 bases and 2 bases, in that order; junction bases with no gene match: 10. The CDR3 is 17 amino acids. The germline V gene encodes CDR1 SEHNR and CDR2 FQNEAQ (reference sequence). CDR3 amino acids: CASSPLTSGSLPYEQYF. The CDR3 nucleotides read TGTGCCAGCAGCCCTTTGACTAGCGGGAGTTTACCCTACGAGCAGTACTTC.

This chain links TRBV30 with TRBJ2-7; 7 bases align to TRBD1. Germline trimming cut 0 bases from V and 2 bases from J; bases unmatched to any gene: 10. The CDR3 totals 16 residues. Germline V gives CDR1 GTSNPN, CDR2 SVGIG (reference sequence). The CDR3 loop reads CAWSVDLRDRPYEQYF. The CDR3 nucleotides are TGTGCCTGGAGTGTAGACCTCCGGGACAGACCCTACGAGCAGTACTTC. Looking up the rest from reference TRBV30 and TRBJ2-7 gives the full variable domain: SQTIHQWPATLVQPVGSPLSLECTVEGTSNPNLYWYRQAAGRGLQLLFYSVGIGQISSEVPQNLSASRPQDRQFILSSKKLLLSDSGFYLCAWSVDLRDRPYEQYFGPGTRLTVT.